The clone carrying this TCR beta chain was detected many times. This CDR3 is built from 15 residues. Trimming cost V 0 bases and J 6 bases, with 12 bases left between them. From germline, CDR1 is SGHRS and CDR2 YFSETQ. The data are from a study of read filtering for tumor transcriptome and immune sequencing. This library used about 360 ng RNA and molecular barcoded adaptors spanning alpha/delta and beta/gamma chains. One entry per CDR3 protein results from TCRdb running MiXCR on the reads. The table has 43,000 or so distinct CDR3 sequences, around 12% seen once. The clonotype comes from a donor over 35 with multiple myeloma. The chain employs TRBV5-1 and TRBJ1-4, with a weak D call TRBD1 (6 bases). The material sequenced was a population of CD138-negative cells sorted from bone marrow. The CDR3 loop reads CASSLGNRDDEKLFF. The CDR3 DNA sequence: TGCGCCAGCAGCTTGGGTAACAGGGACGATGAAAAACTGTTTTTT.